Below, 17 T cell receptor beta chains from the same sample are listed, as sequenced in a study of preoperative IRX-2 immunotherapy in early breast cancer (dated 2019 in TCRdb). The library was made by the immunoSEQ multiplex PCR assay. Held by TCRdb, this immuneACCESS table contains in-frame sequences only and omits some clones. Under half of the omission traces to an unresolved V gene where checked; the cause of the rest is unknown. The sample table shows tens of thousands of clones, and roughly 82% are seen once. The ten largest clones represent approximately 1.5% of the sample. The treatment or condition label here, explained by the study, means: preoperative locoregional IRX-2 cytokine immunotherapy. This sample comprised lymph node tissue, obtained after IRX-2 immunotherapy. Receptors were obtained from a human donor with breast cancer.

The chain has TRBV11-3 and TRBJ2-5, with 9 bases that match TRBD2. The CDR3 covers 15 residues. The germline V gene encodes CDR1 SGHNT and CDR2 YENEEA. The trim removed 4 bases at V and 4 bases at J, leaving 7 bases unmatched. Here the CDR3 reads CASSSGSGGGETQYF. In DNA, the CDR3 is TGTGCCAGCAGCTCCGGTAGCGGGGGAGGAGAGACCCAGTACTTC.

The chain links TRBV30 to TRBJ1-1; D perhaps matches TRBD1 (6 bases). V was trimmed by 5 bases and J by 6 bases, leaving 16 bases between them. The CDR3 is made up of 13 amino acids. The germline V gene has CDR1 GTSNPN and CDR2 SVGIG (reference sequence). The CDR3 DNA sequence: TGTGCCTGGCACAGGGTTATTGCTGCTGAAGCTTTCTTT. Its translation: CAWHRVIAAEAFF.

V usage is TRBV6-8 and J usage is TRBJ2-7; 7 nucleotides line up with TRBD1. CDR3 length: 14 amino acids. The germline CDR1 and CDR2 sequences are MNHGY and SAAAGT. Trimming cost V 6 bases and J 3 bases; bases outside gene matches: 8. The CDR3 sequence: CASRRRQGHYEQYF. CDR3 sequence (DNA): TGTGCCAGCAGAAGGAGACAGGGCCACTACGAGCAGTACTTC.

This chain links TRBV11-3 with TRBJ1-6; D perhaps matches TRBD1 (6 bases). Trimming removed 7 bases from V and 3 bases from J, with 13 bases in between. CDR3 size: 15 residues. Germline V gives CDR1 SGHNT, CDR2 YENEEA. The CDR3 is CASTPGGHYNSPLHF. As DNA, the CDR3 is TGTGCCAGCACCCCTGGGGGACACTATAATTCACCCCTCCACTTT. The full variable domain, in which reference TRBV11-3 and TRBJ1-6 provide the parts outside the CDR3, is EAGVVQSPRYKIIEKKQPVAFWCNPISGHNTLYWYLQNLGQGPELLIRYENEEAVDDSQLPKDRFSAERLKGVDSTLKIQPAELGDSAVYLCASTPGGHYNSPLHFGNGTRLTVT.

This clone was counted between two and nine times. The chain combines TRBV6-8 with TRBJ2-7; 7 bases are shared with TRBD1. Unmatched junction bases numbered 7, after V lost 5 bases and J lost 3 bases. This CDR3 is built from 14 residues. Germline lookup yields CDR1 MNHGY and CDR2 SAAAGT. The CDR3 reads CASSPDRFLYEQYF. The CDR3 nucleotides are TGTGCCAGCAGTCCGGACAGGTTCCTCTACGAGCAGTACTTC.

This chain links TRBV6-8 with TRBJ1-1; no reliable D call. This CDR3 spans 14 amino acids. Trimming left V 5 bases short and J 1 base short, with 11 bases between. Germline loops: CDR1 MNHGY, CDR2 SAAAGT. This CDR3 reads CASSDWERNTEAFF. The CDR3 DNA is TGTGCCAGCAGTGACTGGGAGAGGAACACTGAAGCTTTCTTT.

This chain joins TRBV19 and TRBJ1-1; D remains ambiguous. Germline V gives CDR1 LNHDA, CDR2 SQIVND (reference sequence). The CDR3 runs to 13 residues. Trimming pared 3 bases from V and 3 bases from J, leaving 8 bases between. In DNA, the CDR3 is TGTGCCAGTAGTATGGGATGGGACACTGAAGCTTTCTTT. Protein sequence: CASSMGWDTEAFF. The full variable domain, rest sourced from reference TRBV19 and TRBJ1-1, is DGGITQSPKYLFRKEGQNVTLSCEQNLNHDAMYWYRQDPGQGLRLIYYSQIVNDFQKGDIAEGYSVSREKKESFPLTVTSAQKNPTAFYLCASSMGWDTEAFFGQGTRLTVV.

The V and J genes are TRBV6-8 and TRBJ2-7; the D call may be TRBD1 or TRBD2 (5 bases each). Germline V gene lookup returns CDR1 MNHGY and CDR2 SAAAGT. The CDR3 has 13 amino acids. Trimming stripped 10 bases from V and 7 bases from J, with 20 bases between. The CDR3 reads CATGLSGSREQYF. In nucleotides, the CDR3 is TGTGCCACCGGACTTTCAGGGAGTCGGGAGCAGTACTTC.

The genes are TRBV11-3 and TRBJ1-2; D gene unclear. Trimming removed 4 bases at V and 2 bases at J, with 11 bases between. The germline CDR1 and CDR2 sequences are SGHNT and YENEEA. The CDR3 is 14 amino acids. CDR3 DNA sequence: TGTGCCAGCAGCTGGGGAGGGATAAACTATGGCTACACCTTC. Translating it yields CASSWGGINYGYTF.

The chain is built from TRBV28 and TRBJ2-7, with D perhaps assigned TRBD1 or TRBD2 (6 bases each). CDR1 and CDR2 from the germline V gene are MDHEN and SYDVKM. Trimming stripped 5 bases from V and 0 bases from J, with 14 bases between. The CDR3 contains 15 residues. The CDR3 DNA reads as TGTGCCAGCAGTGATTCAAGGGGGGTCTCCTACGAGCAGTACTTC. This encodes CASSDSRGVSYEQYF.

The chain is built from TRBV28 and TRBJ2-2; a weak D match, TRBD1 (6 bases). Germline CDR1 and CDR2: MDHEN and SYDVKM. The germline V and J ends were trimmed by 6 bases and 3 bases, with 14 bases remaining between them. The CDR3 extends over 15 amino acids. Written as DNA, the CDR3 is TGTGCCAGCAGAACACAGGGAAGGGACACCGGGGAGCTGTTTTTT. Encoded protein: CASRTQGRDTGELFF.

V is TRBV18 and J is TRBJ2-1; D possibly corresponds to TRBD1 (6 bases). Germline values: CDR1 KGHSH, CDR2 LQKENI. This CDR3 has 15 residues. V lost 2 bases to trimming and J lost 7 bases, with 15 bases between them. The chain's CDR3 is CASSPSTGTSNEQFF. The DNA for the CDR3 is TGTGCCAGCTCACCATCGACCGGGACATCAAATGAGCAGTTCTTC.

This clone was observed a few times. V is TRBV14 and J is TRBJ2-4; tentatively, D is TRBD2 (6 bases). The germline V gene has CDR1 SGHDN and CDR2 FVKESK. The CDR3 sequence is 15 residues long. V lost 4 bases and J 8 bases, leaving 18 bases between the germline ends. The CDR3, as DNA: TGTGCCAGCAGCCCCTTCGGCGGGACCCGTGACATTCAGTACTTC. Amino acid sequence: CASSPFGGTRDIQYF.

The chain carries TRBV19 and TRBJ1-6, with 9 nucleotides matching TRBD1. The CDR3 loop spans 13 amino acids. Germline V gene lookup returns CDR1 LNHDA and CDR2 SQIVND (reference sequence). V lost 10 bases, J lost 9 bases, and 7 bases stayed unmatched. The CDR3 region has the DNA TGTGCCACAAGGGACAGGGCTGCTTCACCCCTCCACTTT. Amino acid sequence: CATRDRAASPLHF. The whole variable domain, filled in from reference TRBV19 and TRBJ1-6, reads DGGITQSPKYLFRKEGQNVTLSCEQNLNHDAMYWYRQDPGQGLRLIYYSQIVNDFQKGDIAEGYSVSREKKESFPLTVTSAQKNPTAFYLCATRDRAASPLHFGNGTRLTVT.

The V gene is TRBV12-5, the J gene TRBJ2-7, with D hard to call. Germline assignment: CDR1 LGHNT and CDR2 FRNRAP. This CDR3 comprises 13 residues. The CDR3 spells CASVLIGSYEQYF. The CDR3 DNA follows: TGTGCCAGCGTCCTTATAGGGTCCTACGAGCAGTACTTC. Supplemented by reference TRBV12-5 and TRBJ2-7, the full variable domain reads DARVTQTPRHKVTEMGQEVTMRCQPILGHNTVFWYRQTMMQGLELLAYFRNRAPLDDSGMPKDRFSAEMPDATLATLKIQPSEPRDSAVYFCASVLIGSYEQYFGPGTRLTVT.

The chain recombines TRBV23-1 with TRBJ2-3; TRBD2 might be the D (5 bases). TRBV23-1 is classed as an ORF, of uncertain function. V was pared by 6 bases and J by 0 bases, with 16 bases between. The length of the CDR3 is 16 residues. The CDR3 here is CASSSGARRSTDTQYF. For the CDR3, the DNA is TGCGCCAGCAGCTCCGGAGCTAGGAGGAGCACAGATACGCAGTATTTT.

The J gene is TRBJ1-2, the V gene TRBV1. TRBV1 counts as a pseudogene. The CDR3 spans 14 residues. The CDR3 spells CASSQDGGARGYTF. The DNA of the CDR3 is TGCGCCAGCAGCCAAGACGGCGGGGCCCGGGGCTACACCTTC.